This T cell receptor beta chain comes out of a study of T-cell reconstitution after alpha-beta-depleted transplantation in children. The germline CDR1 and CDR2 sequences are MDHEN and SYDVKM. The V gene lost 3 bases and the J gene lost 0 bases, with 6 bases spanning the gap. This CDR3 is 14 amino acids long. During its preparation, the TCRbeta library received unique molecular identifiers. TCRdb reprocessed the PCR reads with MiXCR, giving one entry per CDR3 protein. The sample records approximately 80,000 distinct CDR3 sequences, 13% to 15% being singletons. Ten or more counts support this clonotype. Its cognate antigen is unknown. Study-level points and caveats: Several hundred graft clones that had expanded were reportedly the source of alpha-beta T cells about two months after transplant.

The sequencing here drew on PBMCs, mostly from graft donor cells, taken 180 days after TCRalphabeta/CD19-depleted stem cell transplant. The TCR originated in a male patient aged 2 to 9 who had a stem cell transplant for acute lymphoblastic leukemia, so the T cells may come from the graft donor. The chain carries TRBV28 and TRBJ2-4; D not certain. In DNA, the CDR3 is TGTGCCAGCAGTTTGTACCTAGCCAAAAACATTCAGTACTTC. Protein product: CASSLYLAKNIQYF.